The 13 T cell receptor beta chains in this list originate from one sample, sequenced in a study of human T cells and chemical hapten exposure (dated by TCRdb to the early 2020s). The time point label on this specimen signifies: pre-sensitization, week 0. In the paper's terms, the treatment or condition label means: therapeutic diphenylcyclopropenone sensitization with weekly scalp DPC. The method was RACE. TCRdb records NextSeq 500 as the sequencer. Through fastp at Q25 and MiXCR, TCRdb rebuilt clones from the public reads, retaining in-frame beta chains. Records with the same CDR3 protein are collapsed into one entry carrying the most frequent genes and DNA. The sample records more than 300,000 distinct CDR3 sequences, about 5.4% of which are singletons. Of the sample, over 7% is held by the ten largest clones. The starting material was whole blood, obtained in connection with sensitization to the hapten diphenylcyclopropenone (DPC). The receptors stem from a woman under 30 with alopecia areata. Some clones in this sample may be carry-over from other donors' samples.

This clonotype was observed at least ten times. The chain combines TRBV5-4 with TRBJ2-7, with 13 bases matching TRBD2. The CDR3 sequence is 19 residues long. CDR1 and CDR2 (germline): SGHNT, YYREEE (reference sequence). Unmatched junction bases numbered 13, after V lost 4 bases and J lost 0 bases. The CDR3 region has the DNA TGTGCCAGCAGCCGCACCGTGGGGACTAGCGGGGTTAGCTCCTACGAGCAGTACTTC. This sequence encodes CASSRTVGTSGVSSYEQYF. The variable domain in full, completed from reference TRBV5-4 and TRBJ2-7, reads ETGVTQSPTHLIKTRGQQVTLRCSSQSGHNTVSWYQQALGQGPQFIFQYYREEENGRGNFPPRFSGLQFPNYSSELNVNALELDDSALYLCASSRTVGTSGVSSYEQYFGPGTRLTVT.

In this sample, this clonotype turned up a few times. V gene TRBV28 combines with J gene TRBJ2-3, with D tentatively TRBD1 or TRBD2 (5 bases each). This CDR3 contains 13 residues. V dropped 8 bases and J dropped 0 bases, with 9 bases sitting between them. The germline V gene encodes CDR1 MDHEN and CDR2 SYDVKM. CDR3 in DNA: TGTGCCAGCCGGGACCACAGCACAGATACGCAGTATTTT. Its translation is CASRDHSTDTQYF.

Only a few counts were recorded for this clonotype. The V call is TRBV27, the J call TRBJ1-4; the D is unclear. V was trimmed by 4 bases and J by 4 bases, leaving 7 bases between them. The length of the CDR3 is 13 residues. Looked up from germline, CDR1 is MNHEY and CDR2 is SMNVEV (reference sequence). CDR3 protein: CASSSKLNEKLFF. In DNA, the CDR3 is TGTGCCAGCAGTTCAAAGCTTAATGAAAAACTGTTTTTT.

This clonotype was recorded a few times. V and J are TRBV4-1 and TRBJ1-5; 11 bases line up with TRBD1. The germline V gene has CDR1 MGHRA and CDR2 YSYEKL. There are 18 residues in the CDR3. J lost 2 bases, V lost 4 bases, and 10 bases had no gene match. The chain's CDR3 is CASSLGQGAGYGNQPQHF. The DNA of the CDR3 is TGCGCCAGCAGCCTTGGACAGGGGGCGGGTTATGGCAATCAGCCCCAGCATTTT.

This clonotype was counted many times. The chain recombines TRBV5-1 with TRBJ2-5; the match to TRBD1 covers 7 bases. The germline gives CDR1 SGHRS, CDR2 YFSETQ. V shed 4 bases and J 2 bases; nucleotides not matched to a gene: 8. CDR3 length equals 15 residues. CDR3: CASSRDPDRQETQYF. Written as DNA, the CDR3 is TGCGCCAGCAGCCGTGACCCGGACAGGCAAGAGACCCAGTACTTC. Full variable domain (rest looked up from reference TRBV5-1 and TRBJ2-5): KAGVTQTPRYLIKTRGQQVTLSCSPISGHRSVSWYQQTPGQGLQFLFEYFSETQRNKGNFPGRFSGRQFSNSRSEMNVSTLELGDSALYLCASSRDPDRQETQYFGPGTRLLVL.

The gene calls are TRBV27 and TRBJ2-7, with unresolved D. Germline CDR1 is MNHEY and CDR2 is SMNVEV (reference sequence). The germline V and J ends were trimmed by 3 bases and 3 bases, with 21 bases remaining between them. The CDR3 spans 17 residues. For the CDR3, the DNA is TGTGCCAGCAGTTTCACACCGACGGCAGGATGGCACTACGAGCAGTACTTC. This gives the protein CASSFTPTAGWHYEQYF.

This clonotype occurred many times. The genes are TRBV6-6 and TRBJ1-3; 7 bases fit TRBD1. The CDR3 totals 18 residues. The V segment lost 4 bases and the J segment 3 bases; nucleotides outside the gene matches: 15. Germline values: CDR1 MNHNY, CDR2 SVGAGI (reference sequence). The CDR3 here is CASSLLQGGQGIGNTIYF. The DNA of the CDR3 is TGTGCCAGCAGTTTGTTGCAGGGGGGCCAGGGAATTGGAAACACCATATATTTT.

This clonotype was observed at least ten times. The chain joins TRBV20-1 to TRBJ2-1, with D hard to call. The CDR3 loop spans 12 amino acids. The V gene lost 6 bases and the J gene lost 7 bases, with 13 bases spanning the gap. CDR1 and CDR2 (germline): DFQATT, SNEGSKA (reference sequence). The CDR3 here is CSAQNGVNEQFF. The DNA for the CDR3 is TGCAGTGCGCAAAATGGGGTGAATGAGCAGTTCTTC.

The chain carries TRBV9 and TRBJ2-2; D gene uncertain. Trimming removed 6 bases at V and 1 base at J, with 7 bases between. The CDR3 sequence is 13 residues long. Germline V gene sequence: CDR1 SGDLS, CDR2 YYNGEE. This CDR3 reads CASTDQNTGELFF. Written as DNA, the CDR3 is TGTGCCAGCACCGACCAGAACACCGGGGAGCTGTTTTTT.

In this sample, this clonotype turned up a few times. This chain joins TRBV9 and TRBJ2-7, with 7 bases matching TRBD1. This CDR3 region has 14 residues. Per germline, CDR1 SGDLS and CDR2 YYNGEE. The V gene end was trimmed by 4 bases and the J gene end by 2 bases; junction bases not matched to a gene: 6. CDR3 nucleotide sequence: TGTGCCAGCAGCCCCGACAGGGATGCCTACGAGCAGTACTTC. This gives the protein CASSPDRDAYEQYF.

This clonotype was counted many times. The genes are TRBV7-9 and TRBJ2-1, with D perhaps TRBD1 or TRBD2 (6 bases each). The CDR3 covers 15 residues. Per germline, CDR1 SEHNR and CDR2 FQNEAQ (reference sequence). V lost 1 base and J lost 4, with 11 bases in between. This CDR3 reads CASSLDREEYNEQFF. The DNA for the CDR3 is TGTGCCAGCAGCTTAGACAGGGAGGAGTACAATGAGCAGTTCTTC.

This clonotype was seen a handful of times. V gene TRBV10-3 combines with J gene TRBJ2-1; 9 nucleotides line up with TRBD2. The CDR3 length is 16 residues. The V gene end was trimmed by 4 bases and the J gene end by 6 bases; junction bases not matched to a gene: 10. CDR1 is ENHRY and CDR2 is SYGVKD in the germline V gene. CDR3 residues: CAISAGSRGGLNEQFF. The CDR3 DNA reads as TGTGCCATCAGTGCTGGGTCGCGGGGGGGCCTCAATGAGCAGTTCTTC.

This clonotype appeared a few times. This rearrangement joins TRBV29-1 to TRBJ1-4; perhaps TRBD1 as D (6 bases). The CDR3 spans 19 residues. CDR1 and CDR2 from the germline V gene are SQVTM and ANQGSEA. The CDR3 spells CGTISGQTISGDNLEKLFF. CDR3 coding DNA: TGCGGGACTATCTCGGGACAAACAATAAGCGGGGATAATTTGGAAAAACTGTTTTTT.